This is a list of T cell receptor beta chains from one sample in a study of blood T cell repertoires in COVID-19. Some clones are missing from TCRdb's copy, which holds only in-frame ones; the method was immunoSEQ multiplex PCR. The sample records about 270,000 clones, around 86% being singletons. Sequenced material: peripheral blood. These receptor sequences come from a man in his forties with active or convalescent COVID-19. CDR3s include the opening cysteine and the closing phenylalanine or tryptophan. D genes are given only for firm matches. Part of the rows lack a size; the others show once, few, many or a class for expanded clones.

V gene,clone size,D gene,J gene,CDR3 DNA,CDR3 protein
TRBV24-1,.,TRBD1,TRBJ2-7,TGTGCCACCAGTGACCACCGACAGGGCGACGAGCAGTACTTC,CATSDHRQGDEQYF
TRBV7-2,.,TRBD2,TRBJ2-5,TGTGCCAGCAGCTTATTTGGGCTAGCGGGGGGCCAAGAGACCCAGTACTTC,CASSLFGLAGGQETQYF
TRBV21-1,.,.,TRBJ2-5,TGTGCCAGCAGACACTGGGGCGGATGGGAGACCCAGTACTTC,CASRHWGGWETQYF
TRBV3-1/TRBV3-2,.,TRBD1,TRBJ1-6,TGTGCCAGCAGCCAAGACCCAACAGGGGCCTCACCCCTCCACTTT,CASSQDPTGASPLHF
TRBV5-4,.,.,TRBJ1-2,TGTGCCAGCAGCTTGGCCGGTCCCAACTATGGCTACACCTTC,CASSLAGPNYGYTF
TRBV28,once,.,TRBJ2-1,TGTGCCAGCACCCCCGTGGGAGAGGTTGAGCAGTTCTTC,CASTPVGEVEQFF
TRBV3-1/TRBV3-2,few,.,TRBJ1-1,TGTGCCAGCAGCCAAGACGGGGGGATTTACACTGAAGCTTTCTTT,CASSQDGGIYTEAFF
TRBV18,.,TRBD1,TRBJ1-5,TGTGCCAGCCGGACAGGGAGCCGCAATCAGCCCCAGCATTTT,CASRTGSRNQPQHF
TRBV5-6,.,.,TRBJ2-1,TGTGCCAGCAGGTTCGGAGCCCTGCTCCACAATGAGCAGTTCTTC,CASRFGALLHNEQFF
TRBV5-1,.,.,TRBJ2-1,TGCGCCAGCAGCTTGGCTTGGGAGAATGGGTACAATGAGCAGTTCTTC,CASSLAWENGYNEQFF
TRBV6-1,.,.,TRBJ2-5,TGTGCCAGCAGTGAAGGGAGGTACCAAGAGACCCAGTACTTC,CASSEGRYQETQYF
TRBV6-4,.,.,TRBJ1-6,TGTGCCAGCAGTGACTCCTACAATTCACCCCTCCACTTT,CASSDSYNSPLHF
TRBV5-4,.,.,TRBJ1-2,TGTGCCAGCAGCCTGGACGGGTCCACAGGCTACACCTTC,CASSLDGSTGYTF
TRBV6-6,.,TRBD1,TRBJ1-4,TGTGCCAGCAGTTACTCGAATCACAGGGGGCCTGAAAAACTGTTTTTT,CASSYSNHRGPEKLFF
TRBV28,.,TRBD1,TRBJ1-4,TGTGCCAGCAGCCCAGGACAGGTTAATGAAAAACTGTTTTTT,CASSPGQVNEKLFF
TRBV19,.,.,TRBJ1-5,TGTGCCAGTAGTGGCGGAGGAGGTTTGAATCAGCCCCAGCATTTT,CASSGGGGLNQPQHF
TRBV6-2/TRBV6-3,.,.,TRBJ2-7,TGTGCCAGCAGTCGGGACTGGCTGAACGAGCAGTACTTC,CASSRDWLNEQYF
TRBV9,.,TRBD1,TRBJ1-4,TGTGCCAGCAGCCCAGGGGTTGTGACAGGGGATGAAAAACTGTTTTTT,CASSPGVVTGDEKLFF
TRBV5-1,.,TRBD2,TRBJ2-2,TGCGCCAGCAGCTGGGAGGGGATTACCGGGGAGCTGTTTTTT,CASSWEGITGELFF
TRBV10-2,.,TRBD1,TRBJ2-2,TGCGCCAGCAGCCCTACCGACAGGGGAGGTGCAGGGGAGCTGTTTTTT,CASSPTDRGGAGELFF
TRBV24-1,.,.,TRBJ1-5,TGTGCCACCAGGCCCAGGGGAAGCAATCAGCCCCAGCATTTT,CATRPRGSNQPQHF
TRBV29-1,.,TRBD1,TRBJ1-3,TGCAGCGTGGGACCGGGACAGGGTGGAAACACCATATATTTT,CSVGPGQGGNTIYF
TRBV5-1,.,TRBD2,TRBJ2-5,TGCGCCAGCAGCCAAGGACTAGCCATCGAAGAGACCCAGTACTTC,CASSQGLAIEETQYF
TRBV10-1,.,.,TRBJ2-4,TGCGCCAGCAGTAGTACCCCCGGCGGAAACATTCAGTACTTC,CASSSTPGGNIQYF
TRBV14,.,.,TRBJ1-3,TGTGCCAGCAGCCACAAGCTCCGGGACACGGGAAACACCATATATTTT,CASSHKLRDTGNTIYF
TRBV6-5,many,TRBD1,TRBJ2-1,TGTGCCGCCGGGGGGACAGGGTATAATGAGCAGTTCTTC,CAAGGTGYNEQFF
TRBV30,.,TRBD1,TRBJ2-4,TGTGCCTGGAGAACAGGGGGCGCGGGATACATTCAGTACTTC,CAWRTGGAGYIQYF
TRBV11-2,.,.,TRBJ2-2,TGTGCCAGCAGCTTAAGGAGTCCCGGGGAGCTGTTTTTT,CASSLRSPGELFF
TRBV4-2,.,TRBD2,TRBJ2-2,TGTGCCAGCAGCCTCCGACTAGCGGGGAACACCGGGGAGCTGTTTTTT,CASSLRLAGNTGELFF
TRBV25-1,.,TRBD1,TRBJ1-2,TGTGCCAGCAGTGAATGGTTTGCGACAGGGGAGTCTGGGGATGGCTACACCTTC,CASSEWFATGESGDGYTF
TRBV28,.,.,TRBJ1-2,TGTGCCAGCAGTCCCGAGGGCTATGGCTACACCTTC,CASSPEGYGYTF
TRBV6-6,.,.,TRBJ2-7,TGTGCCAGCAGTTACTCGACGCTTGAGGGTGAGCAGTACTTC,CASSYSTLEGEQYF
TRBV7-9,.,TRBD1,TRBJ1-4,TGTGCCAGCAGCTTAGACGGACAGGGTAATGAAAAACTGTTTTTT,CASSLDGQGNEKLFF
TRBV7-2,.,.,TRBJ1-2,TGTGCCAGCAGCTTAGCGCCTGGGTCTAGAGGGGGCTACACCTTC,CASSLAPGSRGGYTF
TRBV19,few,.,TRBJ1-2,TGTGCCAGTGGCGAAAGGTGGGACTATAACTATGGCTACACCTTC,CASGERWDYNYGYTF
TRBV19,.,.,TRBJ2-7,TGTGCCAGTAGTTTCACAGGGACGGGGGAGCAGTACTTC,CASSFTGTGEQYF
TRBV29-1,few,.,TRBJ2-1,TGCAGCGTTGAAACCCATCGGGGGTGGTCCTACAATGAGCAGTTCTTC,CSVETHRGWSYNEQFF
TRBV11-2,.,.,TRBJ2-1,TGTGCCAGCAGCTCGACAGAGTACAATGAGCAGTTCTTC,CASSSTEYNEQFF
TRBV2,.,TRBD1,TRBJ2-2,TGTGCCAGCAGTAACAGGGGGCAGAGCACCGGGGAGCTGTTTTTT,CASSNRGQSTGELFF
TRBV15,.,TRBD1,TRBJ2-1,TGTGCCACCAGCAGATCCGACCGGGACAGGGCACGCTCTGAGCAGTTCTTC,CATSRSDRDRARSEQFF
TRBV6-1,.,.,TRBJ1-4,TGTGCCAGCAGTGACAGGGTCTCTAATGAAAAACTGTTTTTT,CASSDRVSNEKLFF
TRBV10-3,once,.,TRBJ2-1,TGTGCCATCAGGCGAGATGCGAATGAGCAGTTCTTC,CAIRRDANEQFF
TRBV6-2/TRBV6-3,few,.,TRBJ2-3,TGTGCCAGCAGTATACAGGTCGAGCCCACAGATACGCAGTATTTT,CASSIQVEPTDTQYF
TRBV24-1,.,TRBD1,TRBJ1-6,TGTGCCACCAGTGATGGACAGGGTTCGTCACCCCTCCACTTT,CATSDGQGSSPLHF
TRBV21-1,.,.,TRBJ1-1,TGTGCCAGCAGCCCTTCCACAGGGAAAGGTGAGGCGAACACTGAAGCTTTCTTT,CASSPSTGKGEANTEAFF
TRBV7-9,.,.,TRBJ2-7,TGTGCCAGCAGCTCACATCGAATAGCGGAACTTGGGTCCTACGAGCAGTACTTC,CASSSHRIAELGSYEQYF
TRBV27,.,TRBD2,TRBJ2-1,TGTGCCAGCAGTCCCAGTCATGGGACTAGCGGGATCAATGAGCAGTTCTTC,CASSPSHGTSGINEQFF
TRBV19,.,.,TRBJ1-1,TGTGCCAGTACGGGGGGGAACACTGAAGCTTTCTTT,CASTGGNTEAFF
TRBV5-4,.,.,TRBJ2-5,TGTGCCAGCAGCCCTCGATACGGCCCGGGGGAGACCCAGTACTTC,CASSPRYGPGETQYF
TRBV30,.,.,TRBJ1-5,TGTGCCTGGAGTCGAGATAATACCAATCAGCCCCAGCATTTT,CAWSRDNTNQPQHF
TRBV12-3/TRBV12-4,.,TRBD1,TRBJ1-2,TGTGCCAGCTGGACAGGGGAAGGCTACACCTTC,CASWTGEGYTF